The 18 T cell receptor beta chains below come from one sample, sequenced in a study of blood T cells in healthy people across ages. Sample-barcoded 5' priming and a J-beta primer mix drove a second PCR of 7 to 11 cycles. TCRdb re-derived calls from the 5' RACE reads in MiXCR, one entry per CDR3 protein. The sample contains fewer than 2,000,000 distinct CDR3 sequences, about 39% of which appear only once. Material for sequencing was blood. The receptors were sampled from a human donor in good health.

This clonotype was seen a handful of times. The V and J genes are TRBV12-3 or TRBV12-4 and TRBJ2-2; D may be TRBD2 (6 bases). The CDR3 totals 14 residues. V lost 0 bases and J lost 7, with 9 bases in between. Written as DNA, the CDR3 is TGTGCCAGCAGTTTAGCCGCGGGGCACGGGGAGCTGTTTTTT. Protein product: CASSLAAGHGELFF.

About this clonotype itself: Since no conserved phenylalanine or tryptophan closes the CDR3, a read error is the likely cause. The gene calls are TRBV29-1 and TRBJ2-1; D remains ambiguous. Trimming stripped 4 bases from V and 12 bases from J, with 4 bases between. This CDR3 region has 8 residues. CDR1 and CDR2 from the germline V gene are SQVTM and ANQGSEA. CDR3 sequence: CSVAGQFL. CDR3 bases: TGCAGCGTTGCGGGGCAGTTCCTC.

The chain is built from TRBV5-1 and TRBJ2-3; 9 bases align to TRBD2. Germline CDR1 SGHRS, CDR2 YFSETQ. V lost 2 bases and J lost 0; bases outside the gene matches: 4. This CDR3 is built from 16 residues. The CDR3 reads CASSLSGGISTDTQYF. The CDR3 DNA sequence: TGCGCCAGCAGCTTAAGCGGGGGGATTAGCACAGATACGCAGTATTTT.

At least ten counts were recorded for this clonotype. The CDR3 region is CSAQGYTSGGANVLTF. CDR3 coding DNA: TGCAGCGCCCAGGGGTACACATCTGGTGGGGCCAACGTCCTGACTTTC. The chain carries TRBV29-1 and TRBJ2-6; D possibly corresponds to TRBD1 (6 bases). The CDR3 has 16 residues. Germline CDR1 reads SQVTM; CDR2 reads ANQGSEA. V dropped 7 bases and J dropped 3 bases, with 19 bases sitting between them.

On this clonotype: A much bigger clone sits one base away, suggesting this may be a read error. This chain joins TRBV29-1 and TRBJ2-4; D gene uncertain. Trimming stripped 7 bases from V and 6 bases from J, with 13 bases between. This CDR3 spans 12 amino acids. CDR1 SQVTM and CDR2 ANQGSEA come from the germline V gene. The CDR3 here is CSAKKVGNIQYF. In DNA, the CDR3 is TGCAGCGCCAAAAAGGTTGGAAACATTCAGTACTTC.

This clonotype was picked up many times. The rearrangement joins TRBV12-3 or TRBV12-4 to TRBJ1-2; the D gene is possibly TRBD1 (6 bases). The CDR3 has 13 residues. Trimming removed 6 bases at V and 4 bases at J, with 12 bases between. CDR3 bases: TGTGCCAGCAGCTTACAGGGACCCTATGGCTACACCTTC. It translates to CASSLQGPYGYTF.

This clonotype was recorded a few times. This chain connects TRBV5-6 to TRBJ1-1, with D possibly TRBD1 on 6 matching bases. The V and J ends lost 4 bases and 0 bases respectively, with 16 bases between them. This CDR3 is 16 amino acids long. Germline V CDR1 and CDR2: SGHDT, YYEEEE. The CDR3 loop reads CASSHPPGTLNTEAFF. The CDR3, as DNA: TGTGCCAGCAGCCACCCACCCGGGACATTGAACACTGAAGCTTTCTTT.

As concerns this clonotype: A much larger clonotype is one base distant, so this may be a read error. The J gene is TRBJ2-5, the V gene TRBV29-1; D may correspond to TRBD1 or TRBD2 (6 bases each). Looked up from germline, CDR1 is SQVTM and CDR2 is ANQGSEA. V was cut by 1 base and J by 11 bases, with 23 bases left in between. The CDR3 runs 15 residues. The CDR3 protein is CSVEAHKGGYNEQYF. The CDR3 DNA is TGCAGCGTTGAAGCGCACAAGGGGGGCTACAATGAGCAGTACTTC.

Concerning this clonotype: At one end the junction does not follow the germline gene, possibly because of a read error. The chain links TRBV6-6 to TRBJ1-5; D remains unclear. This CDR3 comprises 13 residues. Looked up from germline, CDR1 is MNHNY and CDR2 is SVGAGI (reference sequence). The CDR3 region has the DNA TGTGCCAGCAGAACAGCCTTAAATCAGCTCCAGCATTTT. Its protein product is CASRTALNQLQHF.

The chain couples TRBV7-8 to TRBJ2-1; 7 bases are a match to TRBD2. The J call may be faulty, since TRBJ2-7 better matches the DNA end. Looked up from germline, CDR1 is SGHVS and CDR2 is FQNEAQ. This CDR3 is 17 amino acids long. CDR3 sequence (DNA): TGTGCCAGCAGCCGACCCCTTCTAGCGGAGAACTACAATGAGCAGTACTTC. Translation gives CASSRPLLAENYNEQYF.

The rearrangement uses TRBV9 and TRBJ2-3; no clear D. Germline CDR1 is SGDLS and CDR2 is YYNGEE. With 3 bases removed from V and 4 bases from J, the gap between germline ends came to 15 bases. The length of the CDR3 is 15 residues. In nucleotides, the CDR3 is TGTGCCAGCAGCGGGCTCCAACGGTACCCAGATACGCAGTATTTT. It is translated as CASSGLQRYPDTQYF.

This clonotype has a handful of counts. The gene calls are TRBV20-1 and TRBJ2-1; the match to TRBD2 covers 8 bases. Trimming removed 5 bases from V and 7 bases from J; junction bases left unmatched: 19. The germline CDR1 and CDR2 sequences are DFQATT and SNEGSKA (reference sequence). The CDR3 covers 17 residues. CDR3 nucleotide sequence: TGCAGTGCTGAGAGAGACGGGGGGGCCCTAATGGGAAATGAGCAGTTCTTC. It specifies CSAERDGGALMGNEQFF.

This clonotype came up many times. The chain links TRBV29-1 to TRBJ2-1, with 7 bases that match TRBD1. The CDR3 contains 18 residues. Losses at the gene ends were 7 bases for V and 0 bases for J; bases not matched to a gene: 18. CDR1 and CDR2 (germline): SQVTM, ANQGSEA. The DNA of the CDR3 is TGCAGCGCCCTAAACATAGACAGGGAATCGAGCTCCTACAATGAGCAGTTCTTC. This encodes CSALNIDRESSSYNEQFF.

This chain uses TRBV12-3 or TRBV12-4 with TRBJ1-2; D not certain. The V end was cut by 1 base, the J end by 1 base, with 7 bases between. The CDR3 has 14 residues. The CDR3 region is CASSLDEFNYGYTF. The CDR3 DNA reads as TGTGCCAGCAGTTTAGACGAATTTAACTATGGCTACACCTTC.

The chain has TRBV20-1 and TRBJ2-7, with D possibly TRBD1 on 5 matching bases. The tail of the sequence fits TRBJ2-5 better, so the J call may be wrong. The CDR3 runs to 12 residues. CDR1 and CDR2 from the germline V gene are DFQATT and SNEGSKA (reference sequence). CDR3 region: CSAKQWQGTQYF. The CDR3 DNA sequence: TGCAGTGCAAAACAGTGGCAGGGGACCCAGTACTTC.

In the case of this clonotype: This could be a read error, since a much larger clone is one nucleotide away. V and J are TRBV6-5 and TRBJ2-5; D remains ambiguous. CDR1 and CDR2 from the germline V gene are MNHEY and SVGAGI. This CDR3 contains 13 residues. V gave up 2 bases and J gave up 1 base, with 5 bases separating them. The CDR3 region is CASSYGIQETQYF. As DNA, the CDR3 is TGTGCCAGCAGTTACGGGATCCAAGAGACCCAGTACTTC.

The chain employs TRBV3-1 and TRBJ2-6; tentatively, D is TRBD2 (5 bases). V was trimmed by 1 base and J by 0 bases, leaving 13 bases between them. In germline, CDR1 is LGHDT, CDR2 YNNKEL (reference sequence). The CDR3 totals 18 residues. The chain's CDR3 is CASSQVRGKSSGANVLTF. The CDR3 DNA follows: TGTGCCAGCAGCCAAGTCAGAGGGAAGAGCTCTGGGGCCAACGTCCTGACTTTC.

This chain joins TRBV14 and TRBJ2-7; D possibly corresponds to TRBD2 (5 bases). Germline loops: CDR1 SGHDN, CDR2 FVKESK. There are 14 residues in the CDR3. Trimming removed 0 bases from V and 6 bases from J, with 12 bases in between. The CDR3 sequence is CASSQEGGRVEQYF. CDR3 DNA: TGTGCCAGCAGCCAAGAAGGAGGAAGGGTCGAGCAGTACTTC. Using reference TRBV14 and TRBJ2-7 for the parts outside the CDR3, the full variable domain is EAGVTQFPSHSVIEKGQTVTLRCDPISGHDNLYWYRRVMGKEIKFLLHFVKESKQDESGMPNNRFLAERTGGTYSTLKVQPAELEDSGVYFCASSQEGGRVEQYFGPGTRLTVT.